Below are 21 T cell receptor beta chains sequenced from a single sample in a study of T cell repertoires in cytomegalovirus infection. Using its own MiXCR run on the reads, TCRdb lists one record per CDR3 protein. The sample carries nearly 550,000 distinct CDR3 sequences, 16% recorded once. Sequencing was done on a sample of CD8+ T cells from PBMCs. These receptors came from a human donor in good health (CMV status not recorded). Some clones in this sample may be carry-over from other donors' samples.

A word on this clonotype: A much larger clonotype is one base distant, so this may be a read error. The chain recombines TRBV7-6 with TRBJ2-5; TRBD2 matches at 11 bases. Germline CDR1 is SGHVS and CDR2 is FNYEAQ. This CDR3 spans 15 amino acids. CDR3 coding DNA: TGTGCCCGCAGCTGGACTAGCGGGCCCCCAGAGGGCCAGTACTTC. Protein sequence: CARSWTSGPPEGQYF.

The chain recombines TRBV6-1 with TRBJ2-7; D ambiguous. CDR1 is MNHNS, CDR2 SASEGT, per germline. V lost 3 bases and J lost 3, with 9 bases in between. This CDR3 has 13 amino acids. In DNA form, the CDR3 reads TGTGCCAGCAGTGAGAGAGACCTCTACGAGCAGTACTTC. Translation: CASSERDLYEQYF.

The rearrangement links TRBV2 to TRBJ2-7; 8 bases map to TRBD2. V shed 8 bases, J shed 3 bases, and the junction held 15 bases outside the gene matches. Germline CDR1 is SNHLY and CDR2 is FYNNEI. This CDR3 comprises 16 residues. The CDR3 region has the DNA TGTGCCAGCCTCCGGCCTATAGCGGGAACCTACTACGAGCAGTACTTC. Translated: CASLRPIAGTYYEQYF.

This clonotype was seen at least ten times. This sequence joins TRBV27 and TRBJ2-7, with 7 positions matching TRBD2. V was pared by 7 bases and J by 2 bases, with 11 bases of the junction left unmatched. The CDR3 contains 15 residues. From germline, CDR1 is MNHEY and CDR2 SMNVEV (reference sequence). CDR3 nucleotides: TGTGCCAGCACCCAGACCTCGGGAGGTCCCTACGAGCAGTACTTC. Encoded protein: CASTQTSGGPYEQYF.

V usage is TRBV6-5 and J usage is TRBJ2-1; 10 positions match TRBD1. CDR1 is MNHEY, CDR2 SVGAGI, per germline. The CDR3 has 13 residues. J gave up 7 bases and V 5 bases, and 2 bases lay outside the gene matches. CDR3 nucleotide sequence: TGTGCCAGCAGTAAGGACAGGGGGAATGAGCAGTTCTTC. Its translation: CASSKDRGNEQFF.

This clonotype was seen a handful of times. This chain uses TRBV6-1 with TRBJ2-1; 8 bases line up with TRBD2. This CDR3 is 15 amino acids long. V shed 2 bases and J 5 bases; nucleotides not matched to a gene: 5. Germline V gene lookup returns CDR1 MNHNS and CDR2 SASEGT. The CDR3 loop reads CASSELLAADNEQFF. The CDR3 DNA is TGTGCCAGCAGTGAATTACTAGCGGCGGACAATGAGCAGTTCTTC.

The table lists this clonotype with many counts. V is TRBV12-3 or TRBV12-4 and J is TRBJ1-1; TRBD1 might be the D (5 bases). CDR3 length: 20 amino acids. The ends were cut back, 7 bases at V and 0 bases at J, with 30 bases in the middle. For the CDR3, the DNA is TGTGCCAGCACCAATTTCCCCCGGGGCAGGGACGTTGGAATGAACACTGAAGCTTTCTTT. It is translated as CASTNFPRGRDVGMNTEAFF.

This clonotype was picked up many times. The chain recombines TRBV11-2 with TRBJ1-3; D is perhaps TRBD1 (5 bases). Germline loops: CDR1 SGHAT, CDR2 FQNNGV. The CDR3 is made up of 15 amino acids. V was trimmed by 3 bases and J by 0 bases, leaving 9 bases between them. Here the CDR3 DNA reads TGTGCCAGCAGCTTGTGGGGGGGCTCTGGAAACACCATATATTTT. Translated, it gives CASSLWGGSGNTIYF.

This clonotype was seen ten or more times. The chain carries TRBV7-6 and TRBJ1-4; perhaps TRBD1 as D (5 bases). The V and J ends lost 2 bases and 8 bases respectively, with 15 bases between them. The CDR3 extends over 15 amino acids. CDR1 and CDR2 (germline): SGHVS, FNYEAQ. CDR3: CASSLNFRQGEKLFF. CDR3 bases: TGTGCCAGCAGCTTAAATTTCAGGCAGGGAGAAAAACTGTTTTTT.

This clonotype was seen more than once but under ten times. The chain couples TRBV27 to TRBJ2-2; D might be TRBD1 (5 bases). The CDR3 extends over 15 amino acids. V was cut by 3 bases and J by 3 bases, with 11 bases left in between. Germline loops: CDR1 MNHEY, CDR2 SMNVEV (reference sequence). The CDR3 spells CASSFNGADTGELFF. CDR3 DNA sequence: TGTGCCAGCAGTTTCAATGGGGCCGACACCGGGGAGCTGTTTTTT.

This clonotype was picked up many times. The chain joins TRBV7-6 to TRBJ2-3, with D possibly matching TRBD2 (6 bases). This CDR3 comprises 16 residues. Trimming shortened V by 1 base and J by 0 bases, and 11 bases separated the two germline ends. From germline, CDR1 is SGHVS and CDR2 FNYEAQ. CDR3 in amino acids: CASSLGGGTSTDTQYF. As DNA, the CDR3 is TGTGCCAGCAGCTTAGGCGGCGGGACGAGCACAGATACGCAGTATTTT.

This clonotype has only a few counts. Written as DNA, the CDR3 is TGTGCCAGCAGCCAATCGTCTCTATACGATACGCAGTATTTT. Amino acids: CASSQSSLYDTQYF. This rearrangement joins TRBV14 to TRBJ2-3; D not resolved. The CDR3 runs to 14 residues. Between the trimmed V and J ends, which lost 2 bases and 6 bases, there was a span of 12 bases. The V gene's germline CDR1 is SGHDN and CDR2 FVKESK.

This clonotype was counted between two and nine times. J is TRBJ2-7 and V is TRBV6-2 or TRBV6-3, with TRBD1 matching over 8 bases. The germline CDR1 and CDR2 sequences are MNHEY and SVGEGT. There are 15 residues in the CDR3. Trimming at V came to 7 bases and at J to 3 bases, leaving 11 bases not matched to a gene. CDR3 residues: CASKTDLGTGYEQYF. CDR3 coding DNA: TGTGCCAGCAAAACTGATCTGGGGACAGGCTACGAGCAGTACTTC.

This clonotype appeared many times. The chain employs TRBV12-3 or TRBV12-4 and TRBJ2-1, with TRBD2 matching 8 bases. The CDR3 runs 14 residues. Losses at the gene ends were 4 bases for V and 3 bases for J; bases not matched to a gene: 2. Here the CDR3 reads CASSYGTSYNEQFF. The CDR3 DNA sequence: TGTGCCAGCAGTTATGGGACTAGCTACAATGAGCAGTTCTTC.

The chain joins TRBV9 to TRBJ2-1; D ambiguous. Trimming took 1 base from V and 7 from J, leaving 3 bases between them. Germline CDR1 and CDR2: SGDLS and YYNGEE. The CDR3 extends over 11 amino acids. The CDR3 sequence is CASSVTNEQFF. The CDR3 DNA reads TGTGCCAGCAGCGTAACTAATGAGCAGTTCTTC.

This clonotype was found a few times. The chain carries TRBV6-1 and TRBJ2-2; 7 positions agree with TRBD1. From germline, CDR1 is MNHNS and CDR2 SASEGT. V gave up 7 bases and J gave up 7 bases; unmatched junction bases: 12. The CDR3 spans 15 residues. The CDR3 DNA is TGTGCCAGCACCTCAATAGGGGGCGCTTACGGGGAGCTGTTTTTT. Its protein is CASTSIGGAYGELFF.

As regards this clonotype: Germline and junction disagree at one end, which may indicate a read error. This chain connects TRBV5-5 to TRBJ1-5, with D tentatively TRBD1 (6 bases). The CDR3 is 15 amino acids. Germline loops: CDR1 SGHKS, CDR2 YYEKEE (reference sequence). The CDR3 sequence is CTSSPSGTLYQPQHF. CDR3 DNA: TGTACCAGCAGCCCGTCGGGGACACTTTATCAGCCCCAGCATTTT. The variable domain in full, completed from reference TRBV5-5 and TRBJ1-5, reads DAGVTQSPTHLIKTRGQQVTLRCSPISGHKSVSWYQQVLGQGPQFIFQYYEKEERGRGNFPDRFSARQFPNYSSELNVNALLLGDSALYLCTSSPSGTLYQPQHFGDGTRLSIL.

This clonotype has ten or more counts. The genes are TRBV7-8 and TRBJ1-1, with 9 bases fitting TRBD1. This CDR3 contains 17 residues. V dropped 3 bases and J dropped 0; count of bases not matched to a gene: 8. Germline V CDR1 and CDR2: SGHVS, FQNEAQ. The CDR3 is CASSFRQGVFMNTEAFF. The CDR3 DNA follows: TGTGCCAGCAGCTTCAGACAGGGGGTTTTTATGAACACTGAAGCTTTCTTT.

The V call is TRBV20-1, the J call TRBJ1-1; tentatively, D is TRBD1 (5 bases). This CDR3 comprises 13 residues. Trimming pared 1 base from V and 6 bases from J, leaving 12 bases between. Germline CDR1 DFQATT, CDR2 SNEGSKA (reference sequence). The CDR3: CSARGIGTPEAFF. Written as DNA, the CDR3 is TGCAGTGCTAGAGGTATCGGGACCCCTGAAGCTTTCTTT.

The rearrangement links TRBV27 to TRBJ2-7; no clear D gene. The CDR3 length is 11 residues. V gave up 5 bases and J gave up 5 bases, with 7 bases separating them. Germline V gives CDR1 MNHEY, CDR2 SMNVEV (reference sequence). In DNA, the CDR3 is TGTGCCAGCAGTACGCGGAACGAGCAGTACTTC. The encoded protein is CASSTRNEQYF.

This clonotype was found many times. The V and J genes are TRBV4-1 and TRBJ2-3; tentative D call: TRBD1 (6 bases). CDR3 size: 17 residues. Trimming shortened V by 1 base and J by 3 bases, and 17 bases separated the two germline ends. Germline V CDR1 and CDR2: MGHRA, YSYEKL. CDR3: CASSQAAFAGATDTQYF. The DNA for the CDR3 is TGCGCCAGCAGCCAAGCCGCTTTCGCAGGGGCGACAGATACGCAGTATTTT.